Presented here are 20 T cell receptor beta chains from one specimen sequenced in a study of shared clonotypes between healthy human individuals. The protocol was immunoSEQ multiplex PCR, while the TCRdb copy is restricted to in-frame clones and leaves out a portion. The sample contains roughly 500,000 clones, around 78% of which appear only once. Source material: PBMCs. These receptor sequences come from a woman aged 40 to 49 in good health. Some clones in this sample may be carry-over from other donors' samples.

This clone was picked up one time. CDR3 nucleotides: TGCGCCAGCAGCTTTGAAGCGGTCTACGAGCAGTACTTC. Encoded protein: CASSFEAVYEQYF. The chain recombines TRBV5-1 with TRBJ2-7, with TRBD2 as a possible D gene (5 bases). The CDR3 length is 13 residues. Trimming stripped 2 bases from V and 3 bases from J, with 9 bases between. Looked up from germline, CDR1 is SGHRS and CDR2 is YFSETQ.

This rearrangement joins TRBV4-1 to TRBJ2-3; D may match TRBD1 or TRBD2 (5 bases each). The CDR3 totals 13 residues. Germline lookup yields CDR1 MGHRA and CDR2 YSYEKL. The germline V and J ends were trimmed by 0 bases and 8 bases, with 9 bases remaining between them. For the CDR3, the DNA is TGCGCCAGCAGCCAAGAACTGGGGACTACGCAGTATTTT. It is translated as CASSQELGTTQYF.

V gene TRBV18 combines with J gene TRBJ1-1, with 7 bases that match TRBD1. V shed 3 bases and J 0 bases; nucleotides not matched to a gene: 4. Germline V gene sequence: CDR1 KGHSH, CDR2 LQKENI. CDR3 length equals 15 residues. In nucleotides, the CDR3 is TGTGCCAGCTCACCGCGGGACAGATTGAACACTGAAGCTTTCTTT. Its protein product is CASSPRDRLNTEAFF.

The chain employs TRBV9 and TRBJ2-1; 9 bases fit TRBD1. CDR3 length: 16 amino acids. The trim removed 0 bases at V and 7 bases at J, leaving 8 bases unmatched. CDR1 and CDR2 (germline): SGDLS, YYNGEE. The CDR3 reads CASSVDFGQGRNEQFF. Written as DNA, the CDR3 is TGTGCCAGCAGCGTAGACTTTGGACAGGGGCGGAATGAGCAGTTCTTC.

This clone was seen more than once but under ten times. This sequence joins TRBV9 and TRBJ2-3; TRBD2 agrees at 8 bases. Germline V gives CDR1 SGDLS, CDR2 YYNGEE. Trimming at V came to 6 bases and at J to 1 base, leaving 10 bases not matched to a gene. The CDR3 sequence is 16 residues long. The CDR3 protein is CASTPPGLEGTDTQYF. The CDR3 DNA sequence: TGTGCCAGCACGCCGCCGGGACTAGAGGGCACAGATACGCAGTATTTT.

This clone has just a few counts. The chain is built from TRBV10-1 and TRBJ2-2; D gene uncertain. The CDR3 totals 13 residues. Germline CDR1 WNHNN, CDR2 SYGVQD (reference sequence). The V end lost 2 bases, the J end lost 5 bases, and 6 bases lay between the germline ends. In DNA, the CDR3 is TGCGCCAGCAGTGAGGATCCAACCGGGGAGCTGTTTTTT. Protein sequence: CASSEDPTGELFF.

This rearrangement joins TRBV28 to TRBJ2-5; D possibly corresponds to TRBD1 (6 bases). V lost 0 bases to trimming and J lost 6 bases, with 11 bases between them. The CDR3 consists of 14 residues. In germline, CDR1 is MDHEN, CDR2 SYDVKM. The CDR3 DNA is TGTGCCAGCAGTTTATGGGGGGCCAGAAAGACCCAGTACTTC. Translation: CASSLWGARKTQYF.

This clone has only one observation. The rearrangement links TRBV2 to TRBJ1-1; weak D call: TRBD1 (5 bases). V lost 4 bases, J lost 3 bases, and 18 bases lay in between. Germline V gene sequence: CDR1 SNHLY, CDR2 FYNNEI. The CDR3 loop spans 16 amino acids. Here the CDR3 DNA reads TGTGCCAGCAGTGGGGGGGTTCTACCCTTGGACACTGAAGCTTTCTTT. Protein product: CASSGGVLPLDTEAFF.

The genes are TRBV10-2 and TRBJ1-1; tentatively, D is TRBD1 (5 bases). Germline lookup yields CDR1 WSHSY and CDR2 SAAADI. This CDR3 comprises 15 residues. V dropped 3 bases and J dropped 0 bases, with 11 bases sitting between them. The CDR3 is CASSEDRLMNTEAFF. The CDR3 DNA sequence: TGCGCCAGCAGTGAAGACAGACTCATGAACACTGAAGCTTTCTTT.

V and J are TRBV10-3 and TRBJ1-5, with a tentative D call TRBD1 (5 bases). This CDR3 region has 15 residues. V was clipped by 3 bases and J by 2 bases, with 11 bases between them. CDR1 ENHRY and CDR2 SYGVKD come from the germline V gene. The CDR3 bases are TGTGCCATCAGTGACGGCCAGGGCGGCAATCAGCCCCAGCATTTT. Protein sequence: CAISDGQGGNQPQHF.

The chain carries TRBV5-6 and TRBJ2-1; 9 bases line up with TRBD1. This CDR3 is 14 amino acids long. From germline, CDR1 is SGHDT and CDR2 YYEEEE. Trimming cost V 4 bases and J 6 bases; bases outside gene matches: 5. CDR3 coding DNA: TGTGCCAGCAGCCCCACGGGACAGGGCAATGAGCAGTTCTTC. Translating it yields CASSPTGQGNEQFF.

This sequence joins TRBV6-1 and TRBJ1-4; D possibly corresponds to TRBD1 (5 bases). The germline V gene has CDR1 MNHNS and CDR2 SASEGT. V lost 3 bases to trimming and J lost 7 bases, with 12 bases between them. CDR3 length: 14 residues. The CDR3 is CASSDGQGGEKLFF. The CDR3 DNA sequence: TGTGCCAGCAGTGACGGCCAGGGTGGTGAAAAACTGTTTTTT.

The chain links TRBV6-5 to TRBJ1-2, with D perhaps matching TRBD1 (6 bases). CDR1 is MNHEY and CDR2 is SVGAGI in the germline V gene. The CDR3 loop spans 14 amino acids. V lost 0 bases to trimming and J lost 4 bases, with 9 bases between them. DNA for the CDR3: TGTGCCAGCAGTTACTCGCGGACAGTCTATGGCTACACCTTC. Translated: CASSYSRTVYGYTF.

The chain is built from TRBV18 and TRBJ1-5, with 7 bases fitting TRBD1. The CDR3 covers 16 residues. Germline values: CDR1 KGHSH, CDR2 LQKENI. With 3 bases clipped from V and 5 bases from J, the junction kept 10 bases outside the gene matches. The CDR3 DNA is TGTGCCAGCTCACCTATGACAGGGCGAGGGGATCAGCCCCAGCATTTT. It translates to CASSPMTGRGDQPQHF. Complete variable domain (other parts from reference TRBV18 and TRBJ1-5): NAGVMQNPRHLVRRRGQEARLRCSPMKGHSHVYWYRQLPEEGLKFMVYLQKENIIDESGMPKERFSAEFPKEGPSILRIQQVVRGDSAAYFCASSPMTGRGDQPQHFGDGTRLSIL.

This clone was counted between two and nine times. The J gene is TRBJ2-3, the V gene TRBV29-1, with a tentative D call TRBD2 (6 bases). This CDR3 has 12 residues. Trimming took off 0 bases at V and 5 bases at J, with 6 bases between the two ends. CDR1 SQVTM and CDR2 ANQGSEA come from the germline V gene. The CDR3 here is CSVEEGGDTQYF. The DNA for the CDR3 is TGCAGCGTTGAAGAGGGGGGAGATACGCAGTATTTT.

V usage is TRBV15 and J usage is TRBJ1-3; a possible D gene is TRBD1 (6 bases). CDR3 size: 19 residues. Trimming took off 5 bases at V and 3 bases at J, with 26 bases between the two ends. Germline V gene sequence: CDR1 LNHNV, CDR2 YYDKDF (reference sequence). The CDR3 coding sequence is TGTGCCACCAGCGTTTTGACTCTAGGCAGGGGTCTGTTTGGAAACACCATATATTTT. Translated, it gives CATSVLTLGRGLFGNTIYF.

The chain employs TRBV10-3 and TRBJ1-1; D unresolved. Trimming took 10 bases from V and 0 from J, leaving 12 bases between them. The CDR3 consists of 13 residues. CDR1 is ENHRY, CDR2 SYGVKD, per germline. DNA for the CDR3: TGTGCCACCTCAACGGAGGTGAACACTGAAGCTTTCTTT. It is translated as CATSTEVNTEAFF.

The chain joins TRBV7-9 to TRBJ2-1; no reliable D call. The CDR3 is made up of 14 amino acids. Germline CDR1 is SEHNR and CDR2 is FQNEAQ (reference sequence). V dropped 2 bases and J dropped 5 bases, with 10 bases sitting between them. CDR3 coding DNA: TGTGCCAGCAGCTTACACGAAGGGAACAATGAGCAGTTCTTC. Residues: CASSLHEGNNEQFF.

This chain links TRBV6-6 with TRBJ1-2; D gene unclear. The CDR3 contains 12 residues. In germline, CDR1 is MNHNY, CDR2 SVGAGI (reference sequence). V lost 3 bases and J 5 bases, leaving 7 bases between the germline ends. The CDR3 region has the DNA TGTGCCAGCAGTTATAACCCATATGGCTACACCTTC. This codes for CASSYNPYGYTF.

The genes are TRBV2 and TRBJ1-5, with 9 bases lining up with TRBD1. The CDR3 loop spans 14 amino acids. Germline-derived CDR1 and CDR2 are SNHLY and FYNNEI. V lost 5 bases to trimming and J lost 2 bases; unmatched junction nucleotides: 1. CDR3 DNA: TGTGCCAGCAGTCGGGACAGGGGCAATCAGCCCCAGCATTTT. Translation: CASSRDRGNQPQHF.